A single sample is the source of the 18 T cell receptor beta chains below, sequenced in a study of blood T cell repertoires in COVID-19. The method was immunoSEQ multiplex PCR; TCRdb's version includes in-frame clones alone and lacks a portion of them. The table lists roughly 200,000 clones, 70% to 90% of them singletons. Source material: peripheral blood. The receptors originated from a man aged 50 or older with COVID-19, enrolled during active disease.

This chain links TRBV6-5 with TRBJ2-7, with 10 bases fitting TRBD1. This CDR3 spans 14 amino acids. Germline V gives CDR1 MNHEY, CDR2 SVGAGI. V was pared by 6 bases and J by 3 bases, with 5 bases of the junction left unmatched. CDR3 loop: CASRRQGAVYEQYF. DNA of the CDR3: TGTGCCAGCAGACGACAGGGGGCGGTCTACGAGCAGTACTTC.

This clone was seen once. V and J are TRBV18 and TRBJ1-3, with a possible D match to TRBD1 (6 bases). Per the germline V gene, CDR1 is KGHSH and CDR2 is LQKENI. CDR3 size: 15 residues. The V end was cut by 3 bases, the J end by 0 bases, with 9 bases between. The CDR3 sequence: CASSPDSNSGNTIYF. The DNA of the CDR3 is TGTGCCAGCTCACCGGACAGTAACTCTGGAAACACCATATATTTT.

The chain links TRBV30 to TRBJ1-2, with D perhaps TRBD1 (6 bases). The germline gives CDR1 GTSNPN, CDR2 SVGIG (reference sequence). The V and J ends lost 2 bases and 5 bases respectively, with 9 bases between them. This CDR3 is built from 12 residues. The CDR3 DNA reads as TGTGCCTGGAGTTCGGACAGTTATGGCTACACCTTC. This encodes CAWSSDSYGYTF.

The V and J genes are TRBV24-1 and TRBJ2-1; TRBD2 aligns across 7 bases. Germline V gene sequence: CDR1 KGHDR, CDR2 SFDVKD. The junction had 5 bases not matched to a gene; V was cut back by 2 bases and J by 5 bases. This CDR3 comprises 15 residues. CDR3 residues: CATSDSGRGDNEQFF. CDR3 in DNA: TGTGCCACCAGTGATTCCGGTCGGGGGGACAATGAGCAGTTCTTC.

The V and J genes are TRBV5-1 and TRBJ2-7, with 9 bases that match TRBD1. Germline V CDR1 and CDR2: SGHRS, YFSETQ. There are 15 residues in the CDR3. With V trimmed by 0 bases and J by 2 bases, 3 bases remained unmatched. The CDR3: CASSLGGTGPYEQYF. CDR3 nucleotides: TGCGCCAGCAGCTTGGGCGGGACAGGGCCCTACGAGCAGTACTTC.

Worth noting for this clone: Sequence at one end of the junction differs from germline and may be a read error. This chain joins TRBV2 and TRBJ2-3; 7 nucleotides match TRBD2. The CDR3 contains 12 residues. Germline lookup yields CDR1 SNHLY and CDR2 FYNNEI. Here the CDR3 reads CTSSGEGDTQYF. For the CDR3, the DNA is TGTACCAGCAGTGGGGAGGGCGATACGCAGTATTTT.

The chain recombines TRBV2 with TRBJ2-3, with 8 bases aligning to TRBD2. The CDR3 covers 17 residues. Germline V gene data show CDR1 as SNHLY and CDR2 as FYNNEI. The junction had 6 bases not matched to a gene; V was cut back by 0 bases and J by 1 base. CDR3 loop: CASSEAVIAGRTDTQYF. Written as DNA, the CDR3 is TGTGCCAGCAGTGAAGCAGTGATAGCGGGACGCACAGATACGCAGTATTTT.

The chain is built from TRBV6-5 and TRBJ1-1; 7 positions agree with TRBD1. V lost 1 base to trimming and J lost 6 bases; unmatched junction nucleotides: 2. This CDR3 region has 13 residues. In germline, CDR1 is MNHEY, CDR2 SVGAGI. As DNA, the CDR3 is TGTGCCAGCAGTTACTTCAGGGGGGCTGAAGCTTTCTTT. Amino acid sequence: CASSYFRGAEAFF.

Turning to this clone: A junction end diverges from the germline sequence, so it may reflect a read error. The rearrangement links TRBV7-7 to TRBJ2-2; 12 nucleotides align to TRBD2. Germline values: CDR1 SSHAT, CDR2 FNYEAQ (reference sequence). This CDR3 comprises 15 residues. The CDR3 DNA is TGTGCTAGCAGCCCTAGCGGGAGGGGTACCGGGGAGCTGTTTTTT. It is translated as CASSPSGRGTGELFF.

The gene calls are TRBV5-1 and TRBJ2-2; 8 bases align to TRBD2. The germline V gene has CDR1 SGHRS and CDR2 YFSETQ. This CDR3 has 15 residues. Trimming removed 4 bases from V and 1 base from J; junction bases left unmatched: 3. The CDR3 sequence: CASSPLAGNTGELFF. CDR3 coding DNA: TGCGCCAGCAGCCCGCTAGCGGGGAACACCGGGGAGCTGTTTTTT. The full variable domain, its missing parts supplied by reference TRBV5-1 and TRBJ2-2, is KAGVTQTPRYLIKTRGQQVTLSCSPISGHRSVSWYQQTPGQGLQFLFEYFSETQRNKGNFPGRFSGRQFSNSRSEMNVSTLELGDSALYLCASSPLAGNTGELFFGEGSRLTVL.

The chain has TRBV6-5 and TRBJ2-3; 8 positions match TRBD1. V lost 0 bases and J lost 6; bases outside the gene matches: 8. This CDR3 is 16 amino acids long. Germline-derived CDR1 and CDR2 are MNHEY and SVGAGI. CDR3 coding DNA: TGTGCCAGCAGTTACTCGAGTCGCAGGGGGCGGGATACGCAGTATTTT. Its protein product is CASSYSSRRGRDTQYF.

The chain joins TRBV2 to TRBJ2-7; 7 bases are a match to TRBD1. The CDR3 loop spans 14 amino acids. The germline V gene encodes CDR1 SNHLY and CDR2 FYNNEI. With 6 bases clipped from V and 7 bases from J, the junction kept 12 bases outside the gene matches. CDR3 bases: TGTGCCAGCAGGGGACAGAATCGACTGGGGGAGCAGTACTTC. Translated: CASRGQNRLGEQYF.

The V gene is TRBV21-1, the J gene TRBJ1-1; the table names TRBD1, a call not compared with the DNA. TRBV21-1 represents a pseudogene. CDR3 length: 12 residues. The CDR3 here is CASLTVNTEAFF. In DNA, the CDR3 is TGTGCCAGCCTGACAGTGAACACTGAAGCTTTCTTT.

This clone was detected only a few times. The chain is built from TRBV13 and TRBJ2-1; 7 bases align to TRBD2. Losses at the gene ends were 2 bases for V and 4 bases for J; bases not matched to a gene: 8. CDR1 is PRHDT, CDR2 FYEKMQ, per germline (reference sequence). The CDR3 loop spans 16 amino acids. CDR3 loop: CASSLRLLAGYNEQFF. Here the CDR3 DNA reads TGTGCCAGCAGCTTAAGGTTATTAGCGGGTTACAATGAGCAGTTCTTC.

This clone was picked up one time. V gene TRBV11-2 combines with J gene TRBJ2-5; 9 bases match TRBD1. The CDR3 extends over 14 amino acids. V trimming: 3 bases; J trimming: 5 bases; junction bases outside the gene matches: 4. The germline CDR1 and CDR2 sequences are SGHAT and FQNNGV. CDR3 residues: CASSFGQGRETQYF. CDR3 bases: TGTGCCAGCAGCTTTGGACAGGGGAGGGAGACCCAGTACTTC.

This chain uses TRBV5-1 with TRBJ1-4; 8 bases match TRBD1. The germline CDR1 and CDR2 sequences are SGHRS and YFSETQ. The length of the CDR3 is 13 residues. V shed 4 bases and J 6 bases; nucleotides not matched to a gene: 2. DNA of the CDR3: TGCGCCAGCAGCCCGGGACAGGATGAAAAACTGTTTTTT. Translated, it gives CASSPGQDEKLFF.

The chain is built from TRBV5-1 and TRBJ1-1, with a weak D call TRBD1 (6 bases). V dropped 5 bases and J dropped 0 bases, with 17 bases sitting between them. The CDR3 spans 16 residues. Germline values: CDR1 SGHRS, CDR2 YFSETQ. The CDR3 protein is CASRQQGSPLNTEAFF. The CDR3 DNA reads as TGCGCCAGCAGACAACAGGGATCACCCTTGAACACTGAAGCTTTCTTT. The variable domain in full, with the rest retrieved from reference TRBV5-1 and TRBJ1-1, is KAGVTQTPRYLIKTRGQQVTLSCSPISGHRSVSWYQQTPGQGLQFLFEYFSETQRNKGNFPGRFSGRQFSNSRSEMNVSTLELGDSALYLCASRQQGSPLNTEAFFGQGTRLTVV.

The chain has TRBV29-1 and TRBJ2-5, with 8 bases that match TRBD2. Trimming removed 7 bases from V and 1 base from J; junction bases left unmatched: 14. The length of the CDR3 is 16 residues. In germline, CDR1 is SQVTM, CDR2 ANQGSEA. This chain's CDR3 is CSALERGGGIQETQYF. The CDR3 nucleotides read TGCAGCGCGCTCGAAAGGGGCGGGGGGATCCAAGAGACCCAGTACTTC.